What follows describes a single TCR beta chain. Antigen: not known. This sample was taken from a study of shared clonotypes between healthy human individuals. Sorted-subset replicate PCR reactions contained 200 ng DNA, corresponding to approximately 30,000 T cell genomes. The data were produced by immunoSEQ multiplex PCR, yet TCRdb's version contains in-frame clones alone and is incomplete. This table has around 650,000 clones, roughly 96% appearing once. Naive CD8 cells comprised CD45RO-negative, CCR7-positively selected cells, excluding terminally differentiated effector memory CD45RA+ cells. In germline, CDR1 is MNHEY, CDR2 SMNVEV (reference sequence). The CDR3 consists of 12 residues. The J segment lost 4 bases and the V segment lost 8 bases, leaving 5 bases of the junction unmatched. Overall study findings and caveats: Only a few donors were included, so the genetic and exposure-history diversity represented was limited. Estimated richness values were generally larger in naive subsets than in memory subsets.

The clonotype originates from a woman aged 25 to 39 in good health. The chain recombines TRBV27 with TRBJ2-7; 7 bases line up with TRBD1. The sequencing input was naive CD8+ T cells sorted from blood. As DNA, the CDR3 is TGTGCCAGCGGGACAGCTCTGTACGAGCAGTACTTC. The encoded protein is CASGTALYEQYF.